The clone carrying this TCR beta chain appeared many times. The antigen is not known. The library was built from about 0.4 ug RNA with molecular barcoded adaptors for alpha/delta and beta/gamma chains. In TCRdb, the reads were re-called with MiXCR into one record per CDR3 protein. The table records approximately 41,000 distinct CDR3 sequences, over 10% of them present only once. CDR1 and CDR2 from the germline V gene are LNHDA and SQIVND (reference sequence). CDR3 length equals 16 residues. V was shortened by 3 bases and J by 4 bases, with 18 bases between the two germline ends. The data originate from a study of read filtering for tumor transcriptome and immune sequencing. Study-wide points: RNA-seq captured clonotypes less deeply and reliably than IR-seq.

The sequenced material came from a population of CD138-negative cells sorted from bone marrow. This chain joins TRBV19 and TRBJ2-5; a weak D match, TRBD2 (5 bases). The sequence was obtained from a donor at least 40 years old with multiple myeloma. In DNA form, the CDR3 reads TGTGCCAGTAGTATGCGAGTAGAACTCCGGGGAGAGACCCAGTACTTC. Translated, it gives CASSMRVELRGETQYF.